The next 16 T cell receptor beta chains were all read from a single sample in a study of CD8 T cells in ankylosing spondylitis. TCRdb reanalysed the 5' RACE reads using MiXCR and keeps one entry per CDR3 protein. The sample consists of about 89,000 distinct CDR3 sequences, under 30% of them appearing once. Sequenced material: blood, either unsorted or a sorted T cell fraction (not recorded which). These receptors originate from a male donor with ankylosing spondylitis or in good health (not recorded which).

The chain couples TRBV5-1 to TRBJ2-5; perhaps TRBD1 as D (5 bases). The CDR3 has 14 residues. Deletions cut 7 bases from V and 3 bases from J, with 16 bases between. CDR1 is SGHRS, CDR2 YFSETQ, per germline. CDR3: CASASQGNEETQYF. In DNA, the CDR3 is TGCGCCAGCGCCTCCCAGGGTAACGAAGAGACCCAGTACTTC.

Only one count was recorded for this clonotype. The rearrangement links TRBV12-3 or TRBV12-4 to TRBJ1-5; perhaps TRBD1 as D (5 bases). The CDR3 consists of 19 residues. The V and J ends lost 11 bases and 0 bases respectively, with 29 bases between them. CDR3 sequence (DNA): TGTGCCTGCTGTTTCACTACAGGCCCCGATGGAGATAGCAATCAGCCCCAGCATTTT. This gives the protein CACCFTTGPDGDSNQPQHF.

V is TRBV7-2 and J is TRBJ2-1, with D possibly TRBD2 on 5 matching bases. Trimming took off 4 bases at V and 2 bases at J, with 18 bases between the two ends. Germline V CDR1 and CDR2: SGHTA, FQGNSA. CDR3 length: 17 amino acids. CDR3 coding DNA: TGTGCCAGCAGCTCGCTTAAGGGAGTGACGACCTACAATGAGCAGTTCTTC. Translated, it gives CASSSLKGVTTYNEQFF.

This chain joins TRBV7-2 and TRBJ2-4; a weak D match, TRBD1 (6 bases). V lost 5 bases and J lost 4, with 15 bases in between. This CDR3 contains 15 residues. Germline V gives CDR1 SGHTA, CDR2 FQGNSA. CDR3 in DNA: TGTGCCAGCAGCCCGATGGACAGTTTGAAAAACATTCAGTACTTC. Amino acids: CASSPMDSLKNIQYF. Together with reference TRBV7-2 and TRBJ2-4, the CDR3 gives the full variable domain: GAGVSQSPSNKVTEKGKDVELRCDPISGHTALYWYRQSLGQGLEFLIYFQGNSAPDKSGLPSDRFSAERTGGSVSTLTIQRTQQEDSAVYLCASSPMDSLKNIQYFGAGTRLSVL.

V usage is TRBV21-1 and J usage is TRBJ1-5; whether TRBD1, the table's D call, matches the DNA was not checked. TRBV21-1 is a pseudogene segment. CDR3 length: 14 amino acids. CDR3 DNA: TGTGCCAGCAGGTCTCGGGTTACTAATCAGCCCCAGCATTTT. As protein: CASRSRVTNQPQHF.

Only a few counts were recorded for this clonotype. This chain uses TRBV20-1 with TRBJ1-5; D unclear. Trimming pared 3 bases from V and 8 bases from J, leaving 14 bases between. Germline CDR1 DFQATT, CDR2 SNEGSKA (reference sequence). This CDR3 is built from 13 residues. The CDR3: CSASPPIDKPQHF. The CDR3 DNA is TGCAGTGCTAGCCCTCCTATCGATAAGCCCCAGCATTTT.

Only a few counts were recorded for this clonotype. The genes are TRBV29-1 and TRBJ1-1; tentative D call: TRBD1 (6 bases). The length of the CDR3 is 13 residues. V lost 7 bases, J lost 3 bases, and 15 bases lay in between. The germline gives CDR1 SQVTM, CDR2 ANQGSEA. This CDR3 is CSGGDIGYTEAFF. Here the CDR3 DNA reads TGCAGCGGGGGGGACATCGGGTACACTGAAGCTTTCTTT.

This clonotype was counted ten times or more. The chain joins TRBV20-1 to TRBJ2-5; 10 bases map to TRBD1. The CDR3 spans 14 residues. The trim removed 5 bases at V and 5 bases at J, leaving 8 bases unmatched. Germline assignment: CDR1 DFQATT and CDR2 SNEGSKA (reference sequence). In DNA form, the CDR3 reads TGCAGTGCTCACATGACAGGGGGCGCTGAGACCCAGTACTTC. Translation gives CSAHMTGGAETQYF.

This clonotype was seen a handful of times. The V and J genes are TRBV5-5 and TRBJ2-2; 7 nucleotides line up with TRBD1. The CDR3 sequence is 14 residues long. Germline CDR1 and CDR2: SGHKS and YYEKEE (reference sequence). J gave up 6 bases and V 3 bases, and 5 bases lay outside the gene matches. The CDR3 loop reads CASSSQGDSGELFF. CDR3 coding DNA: TGTGCCAGCAGCTCCCAGGGGGATTCCGGGGAGCTGTTTTTT.

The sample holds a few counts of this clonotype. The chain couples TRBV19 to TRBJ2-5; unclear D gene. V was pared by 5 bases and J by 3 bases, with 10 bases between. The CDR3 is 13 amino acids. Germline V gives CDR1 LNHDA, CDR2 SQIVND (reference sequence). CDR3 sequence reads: CASSSGPEETQYF. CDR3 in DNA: TGTGCCAGTAGTTCCGGGCCTGAAGAGACCCAGTACTTC.

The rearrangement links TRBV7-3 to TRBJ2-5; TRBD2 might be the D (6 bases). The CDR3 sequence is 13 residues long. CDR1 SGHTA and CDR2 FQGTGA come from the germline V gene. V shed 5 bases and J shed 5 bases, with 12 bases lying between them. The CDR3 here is CASSVSGGETQYF. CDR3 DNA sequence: TGTGCCAGCAGCGTTAGCGGTGGCGAGACCCAGTACTTC. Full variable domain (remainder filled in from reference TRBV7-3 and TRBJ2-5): GAGVSQTPSNKVTEKGKYVELRCDPISGHTALYWYRQSLGQGPEFLIYFQGTGAADDSGLPNDRFFAVRPEGSVSTLKIQRTERGDSAVYLCASSVSGGETQYFGPGTRLLVL.

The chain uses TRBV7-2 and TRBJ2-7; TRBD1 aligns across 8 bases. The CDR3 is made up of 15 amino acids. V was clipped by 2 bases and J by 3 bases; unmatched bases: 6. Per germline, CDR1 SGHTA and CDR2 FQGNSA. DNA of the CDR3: TGTGCCAGCAGCTTACAGGGGGCGATCAACTACGAGCAGTACTTC. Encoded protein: CASSLQGAINYEQYF.

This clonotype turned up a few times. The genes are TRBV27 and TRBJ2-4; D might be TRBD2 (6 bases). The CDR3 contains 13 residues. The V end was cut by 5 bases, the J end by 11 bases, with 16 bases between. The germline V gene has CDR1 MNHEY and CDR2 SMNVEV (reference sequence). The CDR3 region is CASSPGGVRVQYF. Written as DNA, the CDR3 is TGTGCCAGCAGTCCCGGAGGGGTTCGGGTTCAGTACTTC.

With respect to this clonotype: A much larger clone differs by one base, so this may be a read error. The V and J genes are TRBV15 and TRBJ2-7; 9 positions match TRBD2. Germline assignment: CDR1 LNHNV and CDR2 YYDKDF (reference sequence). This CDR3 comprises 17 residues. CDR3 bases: TGTGCCACCAGCAGAGACATAGCGGGAGAGGCAACCTACCAGCAGTACTTC. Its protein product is CATSRDIAGEATYQQYF. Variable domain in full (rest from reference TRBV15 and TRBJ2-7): DAMVIQNPRYQVTQFGKPVTLSCSQTLNHNVMYWYQQKSSQAPKLLFHYYDKDFNNEADTPDNFQSRRPNTSFCFLDIRSPGLGDTAMYLCATSRDIAGEATYQQYFGPGTRLTVT.

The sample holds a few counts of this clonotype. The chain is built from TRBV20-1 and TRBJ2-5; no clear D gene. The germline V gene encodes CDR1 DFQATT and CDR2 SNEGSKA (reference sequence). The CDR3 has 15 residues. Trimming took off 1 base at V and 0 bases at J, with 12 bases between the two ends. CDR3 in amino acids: CSARGDRKHQETQYF. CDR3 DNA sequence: TGCAGTGCTAGAGGGGATCGAAAGCACCAAGAGACCCAGTACTTC.

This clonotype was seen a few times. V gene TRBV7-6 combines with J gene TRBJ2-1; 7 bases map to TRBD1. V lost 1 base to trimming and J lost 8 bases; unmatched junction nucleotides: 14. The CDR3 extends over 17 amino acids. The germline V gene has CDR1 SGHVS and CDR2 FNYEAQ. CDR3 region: CASSLGLRTGPRHEQFF. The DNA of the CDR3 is TGTGCCAGCAGCTTAGGACTGAGGACAGGCCCTCGCCATGAGCAGTTCTTC.